This T cell receptor (beta chain) was captured in a study of identical twins. The CDR3 covers 13 residues. Germline CDR1 is SGHRS and CDR2 is YFSETQ. V lost 1 base, J lost 7 bases, and 9 bases lay in between. Points from the study as a whole: Recombination models fit unrelated individuals' TCR alpha sharing but underestimated twins'. The study reached conclusions through statistical analysis that was cross-sectional, not following the same donors.

A single record per CDR3 protein comes from TCRdb applying MiXCR to the 5' RACE reads. Among hundreds of thousands of distinct CDR3 sequences, around 15% were seen once, and the ten largest hold approximately 10%. This clonotype was seen a single time. What it binds is unknown. The specimen sequenced was memory (CD45RO+) T cells sorted from blood. The V gene is TRBV5-1, the J gene TRBJ2-1; D might be TRBD2 (5 bases). This clonotype was obtained from a woman between 18 and 30 years old in good health. CDR3 nucleotide sequence: TGCGCCAGCAGCTTGTCAAGGAGGAATGAGCAGTTCTTC. It is translated as CASSLSRRNEQFF.